A selection of T cell receptor beta chains follows, all from one sample in a study of blood T cell repertoires in COVID-19. Profiled with immunoSEQ multiplex PCR; TCRdb holds only in-frame clones, not every one. The sample yields more than 95,000 clones, more than 70% seen once. Material for sequencing was peripheral blood. The receptors originated from a woman aged 55-75 years in a cohort sampled during active or convalescent COVID-19. Both conserved end residues are part of each CDR3. A D gene is named only where the DNA matches it firmly. Rows may omit the clone size; those that give it use once, few, many or a size class.

TRBD2 | . | TRBJ2-7 | TRBV2 | TGTGCCAGCTCTCCTCGGACTAGAAACTACGAGCAGTACTTC | CASSPRTRNYEQYF
TRBD1 | . | TRBJ1-4 | TRBV6-4 | TGTGCCAGCAGAGAGGACAGGGAAGATGAAAAACTGTTTTTT | CASREDREDEKLFF
. | . | TRBJ1-2 | TRBV4-1 | TGCGCCAGCAGCAAGCCCGGAAGTCGGGGGGGTTATGGCTACACCTTC | CASSKPGSRGGYGYTF
. | once | TRBJ1-6 | TRBV19 | TGTGCCAGCCGTGGCCCTGGAGCCCTCCACTTT | CASRGPGALHF
TRBD1 | . | TRBJ2-2 | TRBV19 | TGTGCCAGTAGGCCGGCTGGGACAGCGAACACCGGGGAGCTGTTTTTT | CASRPAGTANTGELFF
TRBD2 | . | TRBJ2-7 | TRBV4-2 | TGTGCCAGCAGCCAAGGCCGAGGAGCGGGGGCATCCTACGAGCAGTACTTC | CASSQGRGAGASYEQYF
TRBD2 | . | TRBJ2-3 | TRBV29-1 | TGCAGCGTTGGAGGGTCTCGACTAGCGGGAGAAGATACGCAGTATTTT | CSVGGSRLAGEDTQYF
TRBD1 | once | TRBJ1-1 | TRBV6-6 | TGTGCCAGCAGTTACCCGATGGGACAGAAGAACACTGAAGCTTTCTTT | CASSYPMGQKNTEAFF
TRBD1 | . | TRBJ1-1 | TRBV28 | TGTGCCAGCAGTTTACCTCCTTGGACAGGGAAGATGAACACTGAAGCTTTCTTT | CASSLPPWTGKMNTEAFF
. | few | TRBJ1-3 | TRBV6-1 | TGTGCCAGCAGTGAAGGAGTGGGGAGCTCTGGAAACACCATATATTTT | CASSEGVGSSGNTIYF
TRBD2 | . | TRBJ2-7 | TRBV20-1 | TGCGGGGGGACTAGCGGCTACGAGCAGTACTTC | CGGTSGYEQYF
. | . | TRBJ2-1 | TRBV6-6 | TGTGCCAGCAGCTCCCGAGTTGCTCTCCTCGGGAATGAGCAGTTCTTC | CASSSRVALLGNEQFF
. | few | TRBJ2-4 | TRBV30 | TGTGCCTGGAGTGTACGTTCCGGGTCCCGAGCCAAAAACATTCAGTACTTC | CAWSVRSGSRAKNIQYF
. | . | TRBJ1-5 | TRBV19 | TGTGCCAGTAGTACACAGGGCTACAATCAGCCCCAGCATTTT | CASSTQGYNQPQHF
. | . | TRBJ2-2 | TRBV19 | TGTGCCAGTAGTTTGGCGGGAAAGGGCACCGGGGAGCTGTTTTTT | CASSLAGKGTGELFF
. | . | TRBJ1-1 | TRBV28 | TGTGCCAGCAGTTTATTATTCGGGGGGCGAGACACTGAAGCTTTCTTT | CASSLLFGGRDTEAFF
. | . | TRBJ2-1 | TRBV23-1 | TGCGCCAGCAGTCAATGGGTCACTAAGGTAACAGGGCGAGCGAATGAGCAGTTCTTC | CASSQWVTKVTGRANEQFF
. | . | TRBJ2-1 | TRBV29-1 | TGCAGCGTTGGTGGCGGAAATGAGCAGTTCTTC | CSVGGGNEQFF
. | . | TRBJ2-7 | TRBV2 | TGTGCCAGCCGGAAGGAGGGCAGCTCCTACGAGCAGTACTTC | CASRKEGSSYEQYF
TRBD1 | . | TRBJ2-7 | TRBV5-1 | TGCGCCAGCAGTTCCGGGACAGGGTCTTACGAGCAGTACTTC | CASSSGTGSYEQYF
TRBD2 | once | TRBJ2-7 | TRBV3-1/TRBV3-2 | TGTGCCAGCAGCCAAGCCACTAGCGGGACCTACGAGCAGTACTTC | CASSQATSGTYEQYF
. | . | TRBJ2-7 | TRBV2 | TGTGCCAGCAAGGAGGGCAGCCCCTCCTACGAGCAGTACTTC | CASKEGSPSYEQYF
TRBD2 | . | TRBJ2-5 | TRBV28 | TGTGCCAGCAGCCTCAGACTAGCGGGGTACCAAGAGACCCAGTACTTC | CASSLRLAGYQETQYF
. | . | TRBJ1-5 | TRBV27 | TGTGCCAGCAGCCCCTTAATGGGGAGTGGGGTAGGGGGTGAGCCCCAGCATTTT | CASSPLMGSGVGGEPQHF
TRBD1 | . | TRBJ2-7 | TRBV5-1 | TGCGCCAGCAGATTGGGTAGCGGACAGGGCGGGGTAACCTACGAGCAGTACTTC | CASRLGSGQGGVTYEQYF
. | . | TRBJ1-1 | TRBV7-9 | TGTGCCAGCAGCCCCCGAGGCACCTTAGGCACTGAAGCTTTCTTT | CASSPRGTLGTEAFF
. | . | TRBJ2-1 | TRBV18 | TGTGCCAGCTCACCCTTACAGGGATCCTCCTACAATGAGCAGTTCTTC | CASSPLQGSSYNEQFF
TRBD2 | . | TRBJ2-1 | TRBV3-1/TRBV3-2 | TGTGCCAGCAGCCAAGAAAGACGGCTAGCGGGTAGAAATGAGCAGTTCTTC | CASSQERRLAGRNEQFF
TRBD1 | . | TRBJ2-7 | TRBV5-5 | TGTGCCAGCAGCTTGGTGCCGGGACAGGGCGCCTACGAGCAGTACTTC | CASSLVPGQGAYEQYF
. | . | TRBJ2-4 | TRBV28 | TGTGCCAGCAGTTCCCAGAGGGTTAGCGGAAAAAACATTCAGTACTTC | CASSSQRVSGKNIQYF
. | . | TRBJ1-2 | TRBV30 | TGTGCCTGGAGTCAACGACTTCTCAACTATGGCTACACCTTC | CAWSQRLLNYGYTF
TRBD2 | . | TRBJ2-1 | TRBV27 | TGTGCCAGCAGTTTAAGCGGGAGGTGGGTTGAGCAGTTCTTC | CASSLSGRWVEQFF
. | . | TRBJ2-1 | TRBV5-1 | TGCGCCAGCAGCTTGGATCAGGGCGGTGTCAATGAGCAGTTCTTC | CASSLDQGGVNEQFF
. | . | TRBJ1-6 | TRBV6-5 | TGTGCCAGCAGTTACCTTCTCGGCAGGGGTAATTCACCCCTCCACTTT | CASSYLLGRGNSPLHF
TRBD1 | . | TRBJ1-6 | TRBV11-1 | TGTGCCAGCAGCGGGACAGGGTTCGTGCCACCCCTCCACTTT | CASSGTGFVPPLHF
TRBD2 | few | TRBJ2-2 | TRBV9 | TGTGCCAGCAGCCCTCCTACTGTGACTAGCGGGAGCGGGGAGCTGTTTTTT | CASSPPTVTSGSGELFF
TRBD1 | . | TRBJ1-4 | TRBV24-1 | TGTGCCACCGTCACCGGGACAGGGAATGAAAAACTGTTTTTT | CATVTGTGNEKLFF
TRBD1 | . | TRBJ1-2 | TRBV5-1 | TGCGCCAGCAGCTTCGACAGGGTCTATGGCTACACCTTC | CASSFDRVYGYTF
TRBD1 | . | TRBJ1-2 | TRBV6-6 | TGTGCCAGCAGCGCAGGGGGCGATTGGAACTATGGCTACACCTTC | CASSAGGDWNYGYTF
. | . | TRBJ1-1 | TRBV7-6 | TGTGCCAGCAGCTTAGGTTCATCTATGAACACTGAAGCTTTCTTT | CASSLGSSMNTEAFF
TRBD2 | . | TRBJ2-7 | TRBV18 | TGTGCCAGCTCACCCCCGGGACTAGGATACGAGCAGTACTTC | CASSPPGLGYEQYF
. | once | TRBJ1-1 | TRBV4-1 | TGCGCCAGCAGCCAAGATTCGGCAGGGGCTAAGGTGGCTGAAGCTTTCTTT | CASSQDSAGAKVAEAFF
. | . | TRBJ1-5 | TRBV30 | TGTGCCTGGAGTGTTTTACAGAACAATCAGCCCCAGCATTTT | CAWSVLQNNQPQHF
TRBD2 | . | TRBJ2-3 | TRBV7-3 | TGTGCCAGCAGCTCAGGGACTAGCGGGAGTTGGGACACAGATACGCAGTATTTT | CASSSGTSGSWDTDTQYF
TRBD1 | . | TRBJ2-6 | TRBV29-1 | TGCAGCGTTGAGGGACAGGGGGCTGGGGCCAACGTCCTGACTTTC | CSVEGQGAGANVLTF
. | . | TRBJ1-1 | TRBV1 | TGCACCAGCAGAAGCCCCGATGGGGGCCATCGAGGGATGAACACTGAAGCTTTCTTT | CTSRSPDGGHRGMNTEAFF